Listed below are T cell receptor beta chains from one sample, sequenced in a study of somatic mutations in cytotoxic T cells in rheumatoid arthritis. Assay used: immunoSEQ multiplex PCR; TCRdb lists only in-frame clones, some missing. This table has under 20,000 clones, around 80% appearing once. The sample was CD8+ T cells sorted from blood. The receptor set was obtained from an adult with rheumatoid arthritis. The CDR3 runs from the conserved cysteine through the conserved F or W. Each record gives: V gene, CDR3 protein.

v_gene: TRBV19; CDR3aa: CASSTGQVLTEAFF
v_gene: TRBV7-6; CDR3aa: CASSLSPEKQFF
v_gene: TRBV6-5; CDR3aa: CASSYWLEGSTGELFF
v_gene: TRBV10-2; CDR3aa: CASSTGGLRQPQHF
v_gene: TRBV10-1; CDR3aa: CASSTGTSGGMTDTQYF
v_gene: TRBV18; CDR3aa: CASAGSGSNQPQHF
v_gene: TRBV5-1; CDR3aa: CASSLNLLRGGGGDTQYF
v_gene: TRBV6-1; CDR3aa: CASTVGPNTGELFF
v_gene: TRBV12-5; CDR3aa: CASGLVLGTEAFF
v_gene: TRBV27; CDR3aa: CASSLYRGQYNEQFF
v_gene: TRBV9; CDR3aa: CASSDGLQESTDTQYF
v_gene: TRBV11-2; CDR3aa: CASSSRDRGFTEAFF
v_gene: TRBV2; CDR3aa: CASSEGDSYNEQFF
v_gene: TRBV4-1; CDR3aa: CASSQEQSSDEQFF
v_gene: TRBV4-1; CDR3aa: CASSQEGRPQHF
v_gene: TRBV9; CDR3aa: CASSVEGSDTQYF
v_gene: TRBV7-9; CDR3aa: CASSPGTDRYEQYF
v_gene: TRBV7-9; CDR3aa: CASSSGRQGWTDTQYF
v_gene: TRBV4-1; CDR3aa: CASSQGWAEDSPLHF
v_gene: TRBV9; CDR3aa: CASSVDVGSYEQYF
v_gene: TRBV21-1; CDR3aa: CANPLRPHQPQHF
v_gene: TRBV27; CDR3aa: CASSGTGHGYTF